The count of the clone carrying this T cell receptor beta chain is one. The antigen remains undetermined. This sample was taken from a study of OX40 agonist ivuxolimab in advanced cancers. Broader study findings: In the expanded peripheral T cells, antigen specificity was never determined. Also present in some nonresponders was a low level of normalized T-cell clonal expansion. In CD8+ T cells, expanded clones were on average more numerous than in CD4+.

Measured with immunoSEQ multiplex PCR; TCRdb has only the in-frame clones, and not every one. The sample has approximately 61,000 clones, about four fifths seen once; the top ten hold 0.95% to 1.5%. This CDR3 region has 15 residues. The germline CDR1 and CDR2 sequences are SGHRS and YFSETQ. V lost 0 bases, J lost 0 bases, and 2 bases stayed unmatched. Autoimmune disease history or systemic immunosuppression led to patients being barred. The chain employs TRBV5-1 and TRBJ1-2, with 7 nucleotides matching TRBD1. The specimen was CD4+ or CD8+ T cells sorted from blood, collected in a trial of the OX40 agonist ivuxolimab. The receptor was isolated from an adult with an advanced solid tumor such as melanoma, head and neck, liver or kidney cancer. Here the CDR3 DNA reads TGCGCCAGCAGCTTGGCCGGGACAGCTAACTATGGCTACACCTTC. Translated: CASSLAGTANYGYTF.